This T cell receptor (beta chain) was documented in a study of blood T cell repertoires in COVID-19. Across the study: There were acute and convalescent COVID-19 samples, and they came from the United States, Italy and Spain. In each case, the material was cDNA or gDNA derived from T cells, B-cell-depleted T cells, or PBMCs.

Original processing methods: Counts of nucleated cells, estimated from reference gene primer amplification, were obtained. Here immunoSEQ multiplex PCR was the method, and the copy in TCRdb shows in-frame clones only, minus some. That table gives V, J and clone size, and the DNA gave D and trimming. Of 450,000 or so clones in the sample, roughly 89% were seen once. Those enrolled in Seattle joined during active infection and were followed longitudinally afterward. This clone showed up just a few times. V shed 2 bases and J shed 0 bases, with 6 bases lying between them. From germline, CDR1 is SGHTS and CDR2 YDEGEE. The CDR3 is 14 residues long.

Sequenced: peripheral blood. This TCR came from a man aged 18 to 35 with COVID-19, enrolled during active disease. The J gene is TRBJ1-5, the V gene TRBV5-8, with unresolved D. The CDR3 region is CASSFPPSNQPQHF. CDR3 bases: TGTGCCAGCAGCTTTCCTCCTAGCAATCAGCCCCAGCATTTT.